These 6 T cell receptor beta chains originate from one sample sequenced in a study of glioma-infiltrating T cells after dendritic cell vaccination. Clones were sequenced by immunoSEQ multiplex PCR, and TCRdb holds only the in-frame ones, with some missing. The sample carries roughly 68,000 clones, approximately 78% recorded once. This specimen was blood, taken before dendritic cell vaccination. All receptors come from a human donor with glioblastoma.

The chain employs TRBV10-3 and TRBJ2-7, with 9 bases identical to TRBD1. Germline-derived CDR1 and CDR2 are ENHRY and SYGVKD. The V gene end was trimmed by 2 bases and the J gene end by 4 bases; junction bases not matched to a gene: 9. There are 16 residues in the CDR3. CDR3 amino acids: CAISEPGTGRGYEQYF. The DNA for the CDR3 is TGTGCCATCAGTGAGCCAGGGACAGGGAGAGGGTACGAGCAGTACTTC.

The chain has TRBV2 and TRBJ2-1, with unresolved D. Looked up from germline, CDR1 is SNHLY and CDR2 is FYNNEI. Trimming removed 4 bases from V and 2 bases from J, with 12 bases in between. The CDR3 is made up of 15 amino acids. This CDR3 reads CASSVETPPYNEQFF. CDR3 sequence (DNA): TGTGCCAGCAGTGTGGAGACCCCGCCCTACAATGAGCAGTTCTTC.

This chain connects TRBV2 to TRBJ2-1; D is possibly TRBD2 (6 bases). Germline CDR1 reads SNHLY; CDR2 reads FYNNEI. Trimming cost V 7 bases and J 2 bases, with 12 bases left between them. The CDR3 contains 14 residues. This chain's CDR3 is CASNGGVPYNEQFF. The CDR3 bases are TGTGCCAGCAACGGCGGGGTGCCCTACAATGAGCAGTTCTTC.

The CDR3: CASSRGQGAWGYTF. The CDR3 DNA follows: TGTGCCAGCAGCAGGGGACAGGGGGCGTGGGGCTACACCTTC. The chain recombines TRBV6-5 with TRBJ1-2, with TRBD1 identical over 12 bases. V shed 6 bases, J shed 8 bases, and the junction held 7 bases outside the gene matches. CDR1 is MNHEY, CDR2 SVGAGI, per germline. The CDR3 has 14 residues.

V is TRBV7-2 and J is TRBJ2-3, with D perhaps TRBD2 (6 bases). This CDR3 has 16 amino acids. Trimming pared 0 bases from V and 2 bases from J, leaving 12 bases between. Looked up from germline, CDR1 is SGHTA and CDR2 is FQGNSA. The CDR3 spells CASSLALASATDTQYF. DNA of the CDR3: TGTGCCAGCAGCTTAGCGCTAGCGTCCGCCACAGATACGCAGTATTTT.

The CDR3 is CASSEGQDSQETQYF. CDR3 DNA: TGCGCCAGCAGTGAGGGTCAGGACAGCCAAGAGACCCAGTACTTC. The chain links TRBV10-1 to TRBJ2-5; D is possibly TRBD1 (6 bases). Per germline, CDR1 WNHNN and CDR2 SYGVQD (reference sequence). V was cut by 2 bases and J by 1 base, with 11 bases left in between. This CDR3 contains 15 residues.